This note documents a single T cell receptor beta chain sequence. This record comes from a study of blood T cell repertoires in COVID-19. The overall study: From the United States, Italy and Spain came samples of acute and convalescent COVID-19. T cells, B-cell-depleted T cells, or PBMCs supplied cDNA or gDNA.

With 6 bases removed from V and 8 bases from J, the gap between germline ends came to 16 bases. The CDR3 has 14 amino acids. Germline loops: CDR1 MNHEY, CDR2 SMNVEV (reference sequence). In the original workflow: Estimates of nucleated cell counts were drawn from the amplification of reference gene primers. The protocol was immunoSEQ multiplex PCR, while the TCRdb copy is restricted to in-frame clones and leaves out a portion. From that table come the V and J calls and clone size; the DNA was used to work out D and trimming. The sample yields fewer than 250,000 clones, approximately 86% seen once. The V and J genes are TRBV27 and TRBJ1-4; D is unresolved. The sequenced material came from peripheral blood. The TCR comes from a man in his 60s with acute or convalescent COVID-19. Here the CDR3 reads CASSSLALKEKLFF. CDR3 nucleotide sequence: TGTGCCAGCAGCTCCCTGGCACTAAAGGAAAAACTGTTTTTT.